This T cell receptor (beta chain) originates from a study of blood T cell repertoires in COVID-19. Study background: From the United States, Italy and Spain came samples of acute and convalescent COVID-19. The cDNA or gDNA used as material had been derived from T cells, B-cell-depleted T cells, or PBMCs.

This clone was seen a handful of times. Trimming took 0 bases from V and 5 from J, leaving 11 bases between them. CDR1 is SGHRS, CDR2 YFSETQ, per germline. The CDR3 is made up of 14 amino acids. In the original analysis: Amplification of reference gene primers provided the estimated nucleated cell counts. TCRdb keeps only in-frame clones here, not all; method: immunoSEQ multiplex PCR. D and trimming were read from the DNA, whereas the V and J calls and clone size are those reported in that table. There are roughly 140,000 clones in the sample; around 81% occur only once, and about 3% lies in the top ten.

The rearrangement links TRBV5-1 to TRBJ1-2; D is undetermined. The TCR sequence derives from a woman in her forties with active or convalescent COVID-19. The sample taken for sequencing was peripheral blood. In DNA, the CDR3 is TGCGCCAGCAGCTTGGAACAACAGACATATGGCTACACCTTC. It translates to CASSLEQQTYGYTF.